This T cell receptor beta chain came from a study of T cells in Graves' hyperthyroidism and ophthalmopathy. General study results and limits: In the analysis, a 13 V-J model separated ophthalmopathy from stable hyperthyroidism.

Worth noting for this clonotype: No antigen is known for it.

V lost 3 bases to trimming and J lost 5 bases, with 10 bases between them. CDR3 length: 13 amino acids. Germline-derived CDR1 and CDR2 are LNHDA and SQIVND (reference sequence). RNA transcripts served as the template for amplifying TCR beta CDR3 regions. The TCR CDR3 was amplified in a first-round RT-PCR using the HTBI primer set. Using its own MiXCR run on the multiplex PCR reads, TCRdb lists one record per CDR3 protein. The sample carries roughly 750,000 distinct CDR3 sequences, 16% recorded once. Sequenced material: blood. The sequence was collected from a young man with Graves' hyperthyroidism. The rearrangement uses TRBV19 and TRBJ1-1, with no clear D. CDR3 sequence reads: CASSMGVGTEAFF. In DNA, the CDR3 is TGTGCCAGTAGTATGGGAGTTGGAACTGAAGCTTTCTTT.